This record covers a single TCR beta chain. The antigen this receptor binds is unknown. Base quality data are lacking; no much larger clone is found one base away. The sample is drawn from a study of T cells of healthy individuals (dated by TCRdb to 2016 to 2019). The receptor library was made with 5' RACE. Sequencing instrument: Illumina MiSeq. In TCRdb, the public reads were trimmed at Q25 with fastp and aligned with MiXCR, with productive beta chains retained. Rows with one shared CDR3 protein collapse into an entry with the most common genes and DNA. Counted in this sample were fewer than 75,000 distinct CDR3 sequences; about 17% of them appeared once. The ten largest clonotypes hold approximately 4.7% of the sample. The germline V gene (reference sequence) gives CDR1 as MNHEY and CDR2 as SMNVEV. Compared with germline, V lacks 6 bases and J lacks 4 bases; bases without a gene match: 16. From the cysteine through the phenylalanine, the CDR3 covers 17 amino acids. Of all the DNA, just the CDR3 is kept, 51 bases in frame from base 1.

The receptor chain draws on TRBV27 and TRBJ2-7; the junction holds 9 bases that match TRBD2. The clonotype was recovered from a human donor in good health. The DNA sequence follows: TGTGCCAGCAGCCCCCGCGCGGGGGGGAGGGGGATTTACGAGCAGTACTTC. This encodes CASSPRAGGRGIYEQYF.